Listed below are T cell receptor beta chains from one sample, sequenced in a study of T cell repertoires in cytomegalovirus infection. MiXCR was run by TCRdb on the reads, yielding one entry per CDR3 protein. The sample consists of 450,000 to 650,000 distinct CDR3 sequences, 26% of them appearing once. What was sequenced was PBMCs. The receptors were sampled from a human donor in good health (CMV status not recorded). Some clones in this sample may be carry-over from other donors' samples. The CDR3 runs from the conserved cysteine through the conserved F or W. A D gene is named only where the DNA matches it firmly. Clone size, where shown, is once, few, many, or a class for clones that have expanded.

J gene	clone size	D gene	V gene	CDR3 DNA	CDR3 protein
TRBJ2-3	NA	NA	TRBV4-1	TGCGCCAGCAGCCAAGAAGGGCGCCCCACAGATACGCAGTATTTT	CASSQEGRPTDTQYF
TRBJ1-1	NA	NA	TRBV30	TGTGCCTGGAGCACATTTCGGGGAGTTGACACTGAAGCTTTCTTT	CAWSTFRGVDTEAFF
TRBJ1-2	NA	NA	TRBV30	TGTGCCTGGAGTGTACAAGGAGGCTATGGCTACACCTTC	CAWSVQGGYGYTF
TRBJ1-4	NA	TRBD1	TRBV5-6	TGTGCCAGCAGCAAGGACAGGGATCATGAAAAACTGTTTTTT	CASSKDRDHEKLFF
TRBJ2-1	NA	NA	TRBV7-3	TGTGCCAGCAGCGCCGGACTCGGCGATGAGCAGTTCTTC	CASSAGLGDEQFF
TRBJ2-7	NA	TRBD1	TRBV7-2	TGTGCCAGCAGCTCAGGGGGCTCCCGTGGTTTCGAGCAGTACTTC	CASSSGGSRGFEQYF
TRBJ2-3	NA	TRBD2	TRBV4-1	TGCGCCAGCAGCCAAGACTTGGCTAGCGGGAGAACAGATACGCAGTATTTT	CASSQDLASGRTDTQYF
TRBJ2-3	NA	TRBD2	TRBV12-5	TGTGCTAGTGGTTCGGGGGGGGGAGCGATCAACACAGATACGCAGTATTTT	CASGSGGGAINTDTQYF
TRBJ2-7	NA	TRBD1	TRBV20-1	TGCAGTGCGGGGACAGGGGTCACGCGTGGGTCCTACGAGCAGTACTTC	CSAGTGVTRGSYEQYF
TRBJ1-1	many	NA	TRBV7-2	TGTGCCAGCAGCTTAGTTTCCAATGGGAACACTGAAGCTTTCTTT	CASSLVSNGNTEAFF
TRBJ2-4	few	NA	TRBV29-1	TGCAGCGTTGAAGGGGGGGAAGTAGCCAAAAACATTCAGTACTTC	CSVEGGEVAKNIQYF
TRBJ1-1	NA	TRBD1	TRBV7-8	TGTGCCAGCAGCCCCTGGACAGGGGGCCCCACTGAAGCTTTCTTT	CASSPWTGGPTEAFF
TRBJ1-5	few	NA	TRBV7-2	TGTGCCAGCAGCCCGCGAGCTGGGCGCGGTACAGTTTTGGGCAATCAGCCCCAGCATTTT	CASSPRAGRGTVLGNQPQHF
TRBJ2-1	few	NA	TRBV12-3/TRBV12-4	TGTGCCAGCAGTCCCCCATTGACCAGACCTCCCTTTAACAATGAGCAGTTCTTC	CASSPPLTRPPFNNEQFF
TRBJ2-3	few	NA	TRBV7-2	TGTGCCAGCAGCTTAGCGGGAGTACGGCCAGATACGCAGTATTTT	CASSLAGVRPDTQYF
TRBJ2-1	NA	TRBD1	TRBV20-1	TGCAGTGCTGTAGGGGGACAGCGCTCCTACAATGAGCAGTTCTTC	CSAVGGQRSYNEQFF
TRBJ2-3	once	NA	TRBV6-6	TGTGCCAGCAGTTCCCCGGTCAATCCAGATACGCAGTATTTT	CASSSPVNPDTQYF
TRBJ2-1	NA	TRBD2	TRBV7-2	TGTGCCAGCAGCTTTTCTGGCGGGAGAAGCTGGTACAATGAGCAGTTCTTC	CASSFSGGRSWYNEQFF
TRBJ2-1	few	TRBD2	TRBV12-3/TRBV12-4	TGTGCCAGCAGTTTATTGGCTAGCGGGAATGAGCAGTTCTTC	CASSLLASGNEQFF
TRBJ2-1	NA	NA	TRBV20-1	TGCAGTGCTAAAGTAACGAATGAGCAGTTCTTC	CSAKVTNEQFF
TRBJ2-7	once	TRBD2	TRBV15	TGTGCCACCAGCAGAGCCGGGACTAGCGGCCCCTGGCCCTACGAGCAGTACTTC	CATSRAGTSGPWPYEQYF
TRBJ2-1	many	TRBD2	TRBV6-1	TGTGCCAGCAGAGCGGGACCCTACAATGAGCAGTTCTTC	CASRAGPYNEQFF
TRBJ2-3	NA	NA	TRBV27	TGTGCCAGCAGTGATACTAGCACAGATACGCAGTATTTT	CASSDTSTDTQYF
TRBJ2-1	NA	NA	TRBV7-3	TGTGCCAGCAGCTTATGGGACTCCCTCGGTGAGCAGTTCTTC	CASSLWDSLGEQFF
TRBJ1-2	NA	TRBD1	TRBV28	TGTGCCAGCAGTTTATCCAGGGCGACAGGGCCCGACGGATTTGGCTACACCTTC	CASSLSRATGPDGFGYTF
TRBJ2-3	NA	TRBD2	TRBV7-2	TGTGCCAGCAGCTTGCGACTAGCGGGGGGACGCCGCACAGATACGCAGTATTTT	CASSLRLAGGRRTDTQYF
TRBJ2-1	few	TRBD2	TRBV12-3/TRBV12-4	TGTGCCAGCAATTTTTTGGCTAGCGGGAGGAAAGTTGAGCAGTTCTTC	CASNFLASGRKVEQFF
TRBJ2-3	NA	TRBD2	TRBV24-1	TGTGCCACCAGTGACTCTAGCGGGAGCCGAAGCACAGATACGCAGTATTTT	CATSDSSGSRSTDTQYF
TRBJ2-7	NA	NA	TRBV7-2	TGTGCCAGCAGATTCTACCGGGACACCTCCTACGAGCAGTACTTC	CASRFYRDTSYEQYF
TRBJ1-1	NA	TRBD1	TRBV6-5	TGTGCCAGCAGACTACAGGGACAGGGCGTTTGGGCTGAAGCTTTCTTT	CASRLQGQGVWAEAFF
TRBJ2-1	NA	NA	TRBV20-1	TGCAGTTCAGTGAAATTAGCGACCCTCCTCTACAATGAGCAGTTCTTC	CSSVKLATLLYNEQFF
TRBJ2-1	few	NA	TRBV29-1	TGCAGCGTTGAGGTCGTTGAGCAGTTCTTC	CSVEVVEQFF
TRBJ2-6	few	TRBD2	TRBV29-1	TGCAGCGTTGCCCTCGGGGGGGCTGGGGCCAACGTCCTGACTTTC	CSVALGGAGANVLTF
TRBJ1-2	many	NA	TRBV11-2	TGTGCCAGCAGCTTAGCAACGGTCGATCCCCGCGATGGCTACACCTTC	CASSLATVDPRDGYTF
TRBJ1-3	few	NA	TRBV7-7	TGTGCCAGCAGCCCCGACTTGGGAAACACCATATATTTT	CASSPDLGNTIYF
TRBJ2-5	few	TRBD1	TRBV7-6	TGTGCCAGCAGCTTAGAGACAGGGGAGACCCAGTACTTC	CASSLETGETQYF
TRBJ2-5	NA	NA	TRBV5-3	TGTGCCAGCCGCACGGAGTTCGGGGAGACCCAGTACTTC	CASRTEFGETQYF
TRBJ2-5	many	TRBD1	TRBV7-2	TGTGCCAGCAGCTTAGGGATGGGACAGGGGGACGCGACCCAGTACTTC	CASSLGMGQGDATQYF
TRBJ2-2	NA	NA	TRBV4-3	TGCGCCAGCAGCCAGATAATCGCCACCGGGGAGCTGTTTTTT	CASSQIIATGELFF
TRBJ1-1	many	NA	TRBV7-8	TGTGCCAGCAGCTTAGGGGCAGGAGTTTACGCTGAAGCTTTCTTT	CASSLGAGVYAEAFF
TRBJ2-5	few	NA	TRBV6-1	TGTGCCAGCAGTGAAGTCAGGGGTTATCACCAAGAGACCCAGTACTTC	CASSEVRGYHQETQYF
TRBJ1-4	few	TRBD1	TRBV28	TGTGCCAGCAGTCCGACAGGGAGTGGTAATGAAAAACTGTTTTTT	CASSPTGSGNEKLFF
TRBJ2-3	few	NA	TRBV7-6	TGTGCCAGCCACGCGATTCTTAACACAGATACGCAGTATTTT	CASHAILNTDTQYF
TRBJ1-5	NA	TRBD1	TRBV28	TGTGCCACAATTACAGGGGCGAGAGACTATAGCAATCAGCCCCAGCATTTT	CATITGARDYSNQPQHF
TRBJ2-3	NA	TRBD1	TRBV7-8	TGTGCCAGCAGCATACCGGGACAGGGTTCAGATACGCAGTATTTT	CASSIPGQGSDTQYF
TRBJ2-5	NA	NA	TRBV7-6	TGTGCCAGCAGCTTAGGGCCTTTTGAAGAGACCCAGTACTTC	CASSLGPFEETQYF
TRBJ2-7	few	NA	TRBV5-1	TGCGCCAGCTCTCAGCCGGCCTACGAGCAGTACTTC	CASSQPAYEQYF
TRBJ2-3	NA	NA	TRBV7-9	TGTGCCAGCAGCCTGAGCGGACCAGTTGATACGCAGTATTTT	CASSLSGPVDTQYF
TRBJ1-1	few	NA	TRBV6-8	TGTGCCAGCAGTCTCAACGTTGGTGCGGGGAACACTGAAGCTTTCTTT	CASSLNVGAGNTEAFF
TRBJ1-2	few	NA	TRBV19	TGTGCCAGTAGTGGGGGCCGGCTTGGCTACACCTTC	CASSGGRLGYTF
TRBJ1-4	once	TRBD1	TRBV28	TGTGCCAGCAGTCTCACAGGGGGCGCGAATGAAAAACTGTTTTTT	CASSLTGGANEKLFF
TRBJ2-5	NA	NA	TRBV5-6	TGTGCCAGCAGCTTTATTAGCCAAGAGACCCAGTACTTC	CASSFISQETQYF